The sequence of this T cell receptor beta chain was determined in a study of control samples from healthy donors and cancer patients. This clone was observed once. The table came from immunoSEQ multiplex PCR; TCRdb's copy has only in-frame clones and leaves some out. The sample records around 170,000 clones, around nine tenths being singletons. The germline V gene encodes CDR1 SGHNT and CDR2 YYREEE (reference sequence). Unmatched junction bases numbered 6, after V lost 4 bases and J lost 0 bases. The CDR3 consists of 16 residues. The chain joins TRBV5-4 to TRBJ2-1; 8 positions match TRBD2. Sequencing input: blood. The origin of this receptor is a woman younger than 45 in good health. The CDR3, as DNA: TGTGCCAGCAGCAAGGGAAGCGGGAGCTCCTACAATGAGCAGTTCTTC. Encoded protein: CASSKGSGSSYNEQFF.